The rows below give T cell receptor beta chains drawn from one sample of a study of blood T cell repertoires in COVID-19. Data came from immunoSEQ multiplex PCR; TCRdb stores just in-frame clones and leaves some out. Of just under 350,000 clones in the sample, more than 75% were seen once. The sequencing input was peripheral blood. The receptor set was obtained from a woman between 50 and 59 years old with COVID-19, enrolled during active disease. Each CDR3 is given with its conserved first and last residue. The D gene is left open where the match is weak. Expanded clones get a size class; other rows say once, few or many, or leave the size out.

cdr3_nt: TGTGCCAGCAGCGTAGCTACCGGGACAGGAAACACCATATATTTT; cdr3_aa: CASSVATGTGNTIYF; v_call: TRBV9; j_call: TRBJ1-3; clone_size: .; d_call: .
cdr3_nt: TGTGCCAGCAGCTTCTTCCAACAGGGGCCAGAGACCCAGTACTTC; cdr3_aa: CASSFFQQGPETQYF; v_call: TRBV11-2; j_call: TRBJ2-5; clone_size: .; d_call: TRBD1
cdr3_nt: TGTGCCAGTAGTAAATACCGGGACAGAGACACAGATACGCAGTATTTT; cdr3_aa: CASSKYRDRDTDTQYF; v_call: TRBV19; j_call: TRBJ2-3; clone_size: .; d_call: TRBD1
cdr3_nt: TGTGCCAGCAGCTTAGGATCCACTAGCTACAATGAGCAGTTCTTC; cdr3_aa: CASSLGSTSYNEQFF; v_call: TRBV7-2; j_call: TRBJ2-1; clone_size: few; d_call: .
cdr3_nt: TGTGCCAGTAGTATAGAGGGGGGAAATTCACCCCTCCACTTT; cdr3_aa: CASSIEGGNSPLHF; v_call: TRBV19; j_call: TRBJ1-6; clone_size: .; d_call: .
cdr3_nt: TGTGCCAGCAGCCAAGAGGGACTAGCGTTTTTGCAAGAGACCCAGTACTTC; cdr3_aa: CASSQEGLAFLQETQYF; v_call: TRBV3-1/TRBV3-2; j_call: TRBJ2-5; clone_size: once; d_call: TRBD2
cdr3_nt: TGCGCCAGCAGCCAAGGTTACGACAGGGAGGTTTTCGATACGCAGTATTTT; cdr3_aa: CASSQGYDREVFDTQYF; v_call: TRBV4-3; j_call: TRBJ2-3; clone_size: .; d_call: .
cdr3_nt: TGTGCCAGCAGCACAAGAATGAACACTGAAGCTTTCTTT; cdr3_aa: CASSTRMNTEAFF; v_call: TRBV2; j_call: TRBJ1-1; clone_size: .; d_call: .
cdr3_nt: TGTGCCAGCAGCTTAGCGCTAGGAGAAACTAGCACAGATACGCAGTATTTT; cdr3_aa: CASSLALGETSTDTQYF; v_call: TRBV7-9; j_call: TRBJ2-3; clone_size: .; d_call: .
cdr3_nt: TGTGCCAGCAGCCCAAGGCGGAGGACAGGGGTTAACTATGGCTACACCTTC; cdr3_aa: CASSPRRRTGVNYGYTF; v_call: TRBV11-2; j_call: TRBJ1-2; clone_size: .; d_call: TRBD1
cdr3_nt: TGTGCCAGCAGCCTCCAACAGGGGCTCGGGGAAGGCTACACCTTC; cdr3_aa: CASSLQQGLGEGYTF; v_call: TRBV9; j_call: TRBJ1-2; clone_size: .; d_call: TRBD1
cdr3_nt: TGTGCCAGCAGTTTCTACGGGACGGAGGGGAGCGAGCAGTACTTC; cdr3_aa: CASSFYGTEGSEQYF; v_call: TRBV28; j_call: TRBJ2-7; clone_size: .; d_call: .
cdr3_nt: TGTGCCAGCAGCCCAGCCGGACAGATGTATAATTCACCCCTCCACTTT; cdr3_aa: CASSPAGQMYNSPLHF; v_call: TRBV7-2; j_call: TRBJ1-6; clone_size: .; d_call: .
cdr3_nt: TGTGCCAGCAGTCCATCAGCGGGCCTCAGTCCTGAAGCTTTCTTT; cdr3_aa: CASSPSAGLSPEAFF; v_call: TRBV25-1; j_call: TRBJ1-1; clone_size: .; d_call: .
cdr3_nt: TGCAGCGTGCAAGACAGGGGCTCTTATGGCTACACCTTC; cdr3_aa: CSVQDRGSYGYTF; v_call: TRBV29-1; j_call: TRBJ1-2; clone_size: .; d_call: TRBD1
cdr3_nt: TGTGCCAGCAGCCGGGAGGCCGACTACGAGCAGTACTTC; cdr3_aa: CASSREADYEQYF; v_call: TRBV3-1/TRBV3-2; j_call: TRBJ2-7; clone_size: .; d_call: .
cdr3_nt: TGCGCCAGCAGCTTGCAAGGACAGAGCATGAACACTGAAGCTTTCTTT; cdr3_aa: CASSLQGQSMNTEAFF; v_call: TRBV5-1; j_call: TRBJ1-1; clone_size: .; d_call: .
cdr3_nt: TGCGCCAGCAGCGGGAGAAGCTCCTACGAGCAGTACTTC; cdr3_aa: CASSGRSSYEQYF; v_call: TRBV10-1; j_call: TRBJ2-7; clone_size: few; d_call: .
cdr3_nt: TGTGCCAGCAGCTTAGACAGCCTCTCTGGAAACACCATATATTTT; cdr3_aa: CASSLDSLSGNTIYF; v_call: TRBV7-9; j_call: TRBJ1-3; clone_size: few; d_call: .
cdr3_nt: TGTGCCAGTAGTATAGACAGGGTGAAAGAGACCCAGTACTTC; cdr3_aa: CASSIDRVKETQYF; v_call: TRBV19; j_call: TRBJ2-5; clone_size: .; d_call: .
cdr3_nt: TGTGCCAGCAGTTTTCCGGGACAGGGCTACAATGAGCAGTTCTTC; cdr3_aa: CASSFPGQGYNEQFF; v_call: TRBV5-4; j_call: TRBJ2-1; clone_size: .; d_call: TRBD1
cdr3_nt: TGTGCCAGCAGTTACTCAGGGGGTGTCTCCTACGAGCAGTACTTC; cdr3_aa: CASSYSGGVSYEQYF; v_call: TRBV6-5; j_call: TRBJ2-7; clone_size: few; d_call: .
cdr3_nt: TGTGCCAGTAGGCCTACCGCGGGACTAGCGGGAGGGACCTCCTACAATGAGCAGTTCTTC; cdr3_aa: CASRPTAGLAGGTSYNEQFF; v_call: TRBV19; j_call: TRBJ2-1; clone_size: .; d_call: TRBD2
cdr3_nt: TGTGCCAGCAGCCAAGTTTATGGGACAGGGGTGTCAGGCACCGGGGAGCTGTTTTTT; cdr3_aa: CASSQVYGTGVSGTGELFF; v_call: TRBV14; j_call: TRBJ2-2; clone_size: .; d_call: TRBD1
cdr3_nt: TGTGCCAGCAGCTCTCCCGGGACAACCAACTATGGCTACACCTTC; cdr3_aa: CASSSPGTTNYGYTF; v_call: TRBV5-6; j_call: TRBJ1-2; clone_size: .; d_call: .
cdr3_nt: TGCCTCGCACACAACAGCCTCGAAGCTTTCTTT; cdr3_aa: CLAHNSLEAFF; v_call: TRBV29-1; j_call: TRBJ1-1; clone_size: .; d_call: .
cdr3_nt: TGTGCCAGCAGCTTAGTTTTGGGGCGAAGACCTCTCTATGGCTACACCTTC; cdr3_aa: CASSLVLGRRPLYGYTF; v_call: TRBV11-3; j_call: TRBJ1-2; clone_size: .; d_call: .
cdr3_nt: TGTGCCAGCAGCTTAGACCCGGTAGCCACAGATACGCAGTATTTT; cdr3_aa: CASSLDPVATDTQYF; v_call: TRBV11-3; j_call: TRBJ2-3; clone_size: .; d_call: .
cdr3_nt: TGTGCCAGCAGCTCAGGGCAGGGGTTCTATAATTCACCCCTCCACTTT; cdr3_aa: CASSSGQGFYNSPLHF; v_call: TRBV7-9; j_call: TRBJ1-6; clone_size: .; d_call: .
cdr3_nt: TGTGCCAGCAGCGAAAATAGCGGGAGTAGGGAGACCCAGTACTTC; cdr3_aa: CASSENSGSRETQYF; v_call: TRBV7-6; j_call: TRBJ2-5; clone_size: .; d_call: TRBD2
cdr3_nt: TGTGCCAGCAGGCTAAGCCCCGGGACGAACACCGGGGAGCTGTTTTTT; cdr3_aa: CASRLSPGTNTGELFF; v_call: TRBV11-3; j_call: TRBJ2-2; clone_size: .; d_call: .